This T cell receptor beta chain was captured by sequencing in a study of graft-versus-host responses after intestinal transplantation. Study in general: Recipients had multivisceral, liver-intestinal, or isolated intestinal transplants. The study gave all recipients anti-thymocyte globulin induction, then tacrolimus and steroids for 2 to 3 years.

The graft tissue was processed, and this released both intraepithelial and lamina propria lymphocytes. This clone was seen more than once but under ten times. What it binds is unknown. Overall study findings and caveats: The authors found GvH clones in recipient marrow, some appearing first in ileum or blood.

The CDR3 is made up of 18 amino acids. Trimming cost V 3 bases and J 2 bases; bases outside gene matches: 9. CDR1 is MDHEN and CDR2 is SYDVKM in the germline V gene. Some clones are missing from TCRdb's copy, which holds only in-frame ones; the method was immunoSEQ multiplex PCR. The sample holds more than 30,000 clones; about 85% are singletons and the top ten take under 20%. Material: ileum tissue, obtained around 200 days after intestinal transplant. The chain carries TRBV28 and TRBJ2-5; 13 bases are shared with TRBD2. The receptor's source is a human patient who received an intestinal transplant, so some T cells may come from the graft donor. CDR3 amino acids: CASSLSTSGGAPQETQYF. As DNA, the CDR3 is TGTGCCAGCAGTTTGTCCACTAGCGGGGGGGCTCCACAAGAGACCCAGTACTTC. The full variable domain, with the rest looked up from reference TRBV28 and TRBJ2-5, is DVKVTQSSRYLVKRTGEKVFLECVQDMDHENMFWYRQDPGLGLRLIYFSYDVKMKEKGDIPEGYSVSREKKERFSLILESASTNQTSMYLCASSLSTSGGAPQETQYFGPGTRLLVL.